This T cell receptor (beta chain) was obtained from a study of blood T cell repertoires in COVID-19. Authors' processing steps: Nucleated cell counts were estimated from reference gene primer amplification. Method: immunoSEQ multiplex PCR; TCRdb's copy keeps in-frame clones and lacks some. V, J and clone size reflect that table, while D and trimming were determined from the DNA. The sample has about 220,000 clones, 80% to 85% seen once. Trimming shortened V by 2 bases and J by 7 bases, and 15 bases separated the two germline ends. CDR3 length: 14 amino acids. CDR1 and CDR2 from the germline V gene are SQVTM and ANQGSEA.

The rearrangement joins TRBV29-1 to TRBJ2-1, with a weak D call TRBD2 (6 bases). The TCR was taken from a woman in her twenties or thirties who had recovered from COVID-19. Sequenced: peripheral blood. The CDR3 sequence: CSVETGGKKNEQFF. Here the CDR3 DNA reads TGCAGCGTTGAAACGGGCGGGAAGAAGAATGAGCAGTTCTTC.